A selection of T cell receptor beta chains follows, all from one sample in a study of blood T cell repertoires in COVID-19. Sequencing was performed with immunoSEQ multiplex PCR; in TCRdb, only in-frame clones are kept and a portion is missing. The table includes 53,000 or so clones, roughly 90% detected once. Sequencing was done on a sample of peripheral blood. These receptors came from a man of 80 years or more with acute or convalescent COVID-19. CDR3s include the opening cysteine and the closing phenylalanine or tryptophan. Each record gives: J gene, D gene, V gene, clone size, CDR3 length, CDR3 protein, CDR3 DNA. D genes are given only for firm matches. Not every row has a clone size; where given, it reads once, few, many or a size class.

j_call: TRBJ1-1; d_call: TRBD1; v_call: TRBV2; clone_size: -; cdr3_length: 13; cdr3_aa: CASRGQANTEAFF; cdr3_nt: TGTGCCAGCAGGGGACAGGCCAACACTGAAGCTTTCTTT
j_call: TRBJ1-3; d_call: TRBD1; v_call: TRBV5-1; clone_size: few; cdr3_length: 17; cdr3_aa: CASSIGQGLYSGNTIYF; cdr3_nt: TGCGCCAGCAGCATCGGACAGGGTCTATACTCTGGAAACACCATATATTTT
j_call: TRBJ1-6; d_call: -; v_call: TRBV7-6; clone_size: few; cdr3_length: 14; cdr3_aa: CASSPPGGNSPLHF; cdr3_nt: TGTGCCAGCAGCCCCCCTGGCGGTAATTCACCCCTCCACTTT
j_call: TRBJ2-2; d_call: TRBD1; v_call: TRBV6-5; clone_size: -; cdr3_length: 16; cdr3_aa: CASSYGGTGGPGELFF; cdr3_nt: TGTGCCAGCAGTTACGGCGGGACAGGGGGCCCCGGGGAGCTGTTTTTT
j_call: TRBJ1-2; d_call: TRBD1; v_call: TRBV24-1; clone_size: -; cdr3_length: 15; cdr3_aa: CATSARGQGNYGYTF; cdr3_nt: TGTGCCACCAGTGCCCGGGGACAGGGGAACTATGGCTACACCTTC
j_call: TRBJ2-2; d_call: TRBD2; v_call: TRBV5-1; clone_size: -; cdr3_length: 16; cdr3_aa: CASSLPRGGPSGELFF; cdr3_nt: TGCGCCAGCAGCCTTCCGCGGGGGGGCCCCTCTGGGGAGCTGTTTTTT
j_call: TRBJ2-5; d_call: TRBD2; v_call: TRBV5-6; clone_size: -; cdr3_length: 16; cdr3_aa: CASSLLAGGFQETQYF; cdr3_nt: TGTGCCAGCAGCTTGCTAGCGGGGGGATTCCAAGAGACCCAGTACTTC
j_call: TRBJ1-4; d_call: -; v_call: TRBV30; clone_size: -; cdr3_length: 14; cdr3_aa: CAWRPGEINEKLFF; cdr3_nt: TGTGCCTGGCGCCCGGGAGAGATTAATGAAAAACTGTTTTTT
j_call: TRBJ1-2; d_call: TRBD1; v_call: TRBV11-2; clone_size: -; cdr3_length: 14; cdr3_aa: CASSHTDRADGYTF; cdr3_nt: TGTGCCAGCAGCCATACGGACAGGGCAGATGGCTACACCTTC
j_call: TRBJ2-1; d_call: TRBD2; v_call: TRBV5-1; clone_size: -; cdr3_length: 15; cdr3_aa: CASSVSGGEYNEQFF; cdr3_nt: TGCGCCAGCAGCGTTAGCGGGGGGGAATACAATGAGCAGTTCTTC
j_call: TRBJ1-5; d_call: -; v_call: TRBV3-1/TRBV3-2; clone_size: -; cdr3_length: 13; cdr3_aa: CASSQSRNQPQHF; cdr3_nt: TGTGCCAGCAGCCAAAGCAGGAATCAGCCCCAGCATTTT
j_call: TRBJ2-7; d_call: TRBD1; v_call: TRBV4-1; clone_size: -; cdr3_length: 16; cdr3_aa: CASSQSPPGQPTRQYF; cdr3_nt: TGCGCCAGCAGCCAATCGCCACCGGGACAGCCTACGCGACAGTACTTC
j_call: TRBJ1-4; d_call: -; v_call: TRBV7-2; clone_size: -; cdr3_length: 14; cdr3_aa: CASSQVAGNEKLFF; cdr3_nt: TGTGCCAGCAGCCAGGTGGCGGGTAATGAAAAACTGTTTTTT
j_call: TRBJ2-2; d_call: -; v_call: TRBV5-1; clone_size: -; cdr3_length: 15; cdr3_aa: CASSLAYGGTGELFF; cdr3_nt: TGCGCCAGCAGCTTGGCCTATGGAGGCACCGGGGAGCTGTTTTTT
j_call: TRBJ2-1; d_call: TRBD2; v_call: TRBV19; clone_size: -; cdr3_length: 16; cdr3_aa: CASSPRDSGGYNEQFF; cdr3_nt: TGTGCCAGTAGTCCTCGGGATAGCGGGGGTTACAATGAGCAGTTCTTC
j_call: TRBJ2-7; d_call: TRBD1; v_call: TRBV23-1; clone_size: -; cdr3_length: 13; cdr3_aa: CASSRDRGYEQYF; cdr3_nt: TGCGCCAGCAGCCGGGACAGGGGATACGAGCAGTACTTC
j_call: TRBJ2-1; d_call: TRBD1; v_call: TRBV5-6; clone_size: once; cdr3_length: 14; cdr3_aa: CASSSRTGSNEQFF; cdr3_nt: TGTGCCAGCAGCTCACGGACAGGGAGTAATGAGCAGTTCTTC
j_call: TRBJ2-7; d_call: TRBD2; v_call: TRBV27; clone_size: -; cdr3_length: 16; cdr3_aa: CASSLWTSGGHTKQYF; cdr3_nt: TGTGCCAGCAGTTTATGGACTAGCGGGGGCCATACGAAGCAGTACTTC
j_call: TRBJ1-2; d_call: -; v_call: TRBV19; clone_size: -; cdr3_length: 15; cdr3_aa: CASSFTGGTSYGYTF; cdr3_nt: TGTGCCAGTAGTTTCACGGGGGGGACAAGCTATGGCTACACCTTC
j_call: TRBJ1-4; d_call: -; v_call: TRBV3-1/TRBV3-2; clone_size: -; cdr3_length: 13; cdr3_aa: CASSPPEGEKLFF; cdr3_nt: TGTGCCAGCAGCCCCCCAGAGGGTGAAAAACTGTTTTTT
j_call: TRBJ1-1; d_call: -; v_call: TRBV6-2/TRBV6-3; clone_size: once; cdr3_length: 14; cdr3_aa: CASSRRGGDTEAFF; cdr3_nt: TGTGCCAGCAGCCGCCGGGGGGGAGACACTGAAGCTTTCTTT